The present T cell receptor (beta chain) was sequenced within a study of human T cells and chemical hapten exposure. Study-level results: Counts of expanded TCRs at PT1 were positively correlated with patch test score.

The library labeled individual cDNA molecules by adding unique molecular identifiers to them. TCRdb reanalysed the RACE reads using MiXCR and keeps one entry per CDR3 protein. This sample yields more than 30,000 distinct CDR3 sequences, of which just under 6.5% are seen a single time; 8% to 9.5% belongs to the top ten. V was shortened by 5 bases and J by 5 bases, with 11 bases between the two germline ends. This CDR3 region has 13 residues. Per the germline V gene, CDR1 is SGHRS and CDR2 is YFSETQ. This clonotype was detected ten times or more. Its antigen is not identified. This sample's time point: patch test 1, 2 weeks after DPC sensitization. The treatment here: therapeutic diphenylcyclopropenone sensitization with weekly scalp DPC. Extraction yielded total RNA from whole blood (unfractionated).

This sequence was found in a young woman with alopecia areata. Some clones in this sample may be carry-over from other donors' samples. This material consisted of whole blood, taken in connection with sensitization to the hapten diphenylcyclopropenone (DPC). V gene TRBV5-1 combines with J gene TRBJ1-5; TRBD1 is a possible D gene (5 bases). The CDR3 loop reads CASSYGGDQPQHF. DNA of the CDR3: TGCGCCAGCAGTTACGGGGGGGATCAGCCCCAGCATTTT.